This passage covers 18 T cell receptor beta chains from one sample sequenced in a study of cytomegalovirus exposure and HLA in healthy donors. PCR involved 60 Vbeta and 13 Jbeta primers. Generated by immunoSEQ multiplex PCR, the TCRdb table keeps only in-frame clones and is missing some. The sample contains approximately 150,000 clones, around 72% of which appear only once. The sequenced sample consisted of PBMCs. These receptors were collected from a man aged 35-49 years in good health and CMV-seronegative.

This clone was detected only a few times. The chain has TRBV28 and TRBJ2-7, with 10 positions matching TRBD2. Trimming cost V 7 bases and J 3 bases; bases outside gene matches: 6. The CDR3 has 14 residues. In germline, CDR1 is MDHEN, CDR2 SYDVKM. The CDR3 DNA follows: TGTGCCAGCACCAGACCTAGCGGGAGCTACGAGCAGTACTTC. Translated, it gives CASTRPSGSYEQYF.

The V and J genes are TRBV5-1 and TRBJ1-6, with a weak D call TRBD1 (6 bases). The V gene lost 1 base and the J gene lost 10 bases, with 15 bases spanning the gap. The CDR3 runs 15 residues. In germline, CDR1 is SGHRS, CDR2 YFSETQ. CDR3 nucleotide sequence: TGCGCCAGCAGCTTGCTTGGAACAGGGCGGTCACCCCTCCACTTT. Encoded protein: CASSLLGTGRSPLHF.

This clone was counted between two and nine times. This chain connects TRBV7-2 to TRBJ2-3; 10 positions match TRBD1. Per germline, CDR1 SGHTA and CDR2 FQGNSA. The CDR3 is made up of 15 amino acids. The J segment lost 2 bases and the V segment lost 5 bases, leaving 4 bases of the junction unmatched. For the CDR3, the DNA is TGTGCCAGCAGCACGGGACAGGGGATCACAGATACGCAGTATTTT. Its translation: CASSTGQGITDTQYF.

V and J are TRBV2 and TRBJ1-5; weak D call: TRBD1 (6 bases). V dropped 5 bases and J dropped 5 bases, with 16 bases sitting between them. The CDR3 is 15 amino acids. Per germline, CDR1 SNHLY and CDR2 FYNNEI. This CDR3 is CASSSQGSRDQPQHF. The CDR3 coding sequence is TGTGCCAGCAGTTCTCAGGGGAGTAGAGATCAGCCCCAGCATTTT.

The chain combines TRBV5-4 with TRBJ2-3; the D gene is possibly TRBD2 (7 bases). V dropped 0 bases and J dropped 3 bases, with 17 bases sitting between them. There are 17 residues in the CDR3. The V gene's germline CDR1 is SGHNT and CDR2 YYREEE (reference sequence). The CDR3 bases are TGTGCCAGCAGCTTGGAGGGGGTGGGAGGGCCGACAGATACGCAGTATTTT. Amino acids: CASSLEGVGGPTDTQYF.

The chain is built from TRBV18 and TRBJ1-6, with 9 nucleotides matching TRBD1. This CDR3 comprises 16 residues. The trim removed 3 bases at V and 7 bases at J, leaving 7 bases unmatched. Germline V lookup: CDR1 KGHSH, CDR2 LQKENI. This chain's CDR3 is CASSPPTGGKNSPLHF. CDR3 DNA sequence: TGTGCCAGCTCACCCCCCACAGGGGGCAAAAATTCACCCCTCCACTTT.

This clone has only a few counts. V is TRBV5-1 and J is TRBJ2-7; 10 bases match TRBD2. The CDR3 contains 17 residues. The germline CDR1 and CDR2 sequences are SGHRS and YFSETQ. The ends lost 0 bases at V and 2 bases at J; junction bases unmatched: 8. The CDR3 is CASSLALAGVVPYEQYF. The CDR3 coding sequence is TGCGCCAGCAGCTTGGCCCTAGCGGGAGTCGTACCCTACGAGCAGTACTTC.

This rearrangement joins TRBV27 to TRBJ2-7; 10 positions agree with TRBD1. Germline V gene data show CDR1 as MNHEY and CDR2 as SMNVEV (reference sequence). Losses at the gene ends were 5 bases for V and 6 bases for J; bases not matched to a gene: 10. The CDR3 length is 15 residues. This CDR3 is CASSPRGTGEAEQYF. The DNA of the CDR3 is TGTGCCAGCAGTCCCCGGGGGACAGGGGAGGCCGAGCAGTACTTC.

The V gene is TRBV7-9, the J gene TRBJ2-5; TRBD2 matches 8 bases. The J segment lost 2 bases and the V segment lost 4 bases, leaving 6 bases of the junction unmatched. CDR1 and CDR2 from the germline V gene are SEHNR and FQNEAQ (reference sequence). The CDR3 contains 15 residues. In DNA form, the CDR3 reads TGTGCCAGCAGCTCTGGACTAGCAGTACAAGAGACCCAGTACTTC. Amino acids: CASSSGLAVQETQYF.

The table lists this clone with a few counts. The chain links TRBV5-6 to TRBJ1-1, with 7 bases identical to TRBD1. Per the germline V gene, CDR1 is SGHDT and CDR2 is YYEEEE. The CDR3 runs 15 residues. Trimming took 4 bases from V and 2 from J; bases not matched to a gene: 8. CDR3 sequence: CASSGRTGLNTEAFF. The CDR3 coding sequence is TGTGCCAGCAGCGGGAGGACAGGCCTAAACACTGAAGCTTTCTTT.

The CDR3 is CASSVVAMNTEAFF. CDR3 sequence (DNA): TGTGCCAGCAGCGTAGTGGCCATGAACACTGAAGCTTTCTTT. The V gene is TRBV9, the J gene TRBJ1-1; D is unresolved. The germline V gene has CDR1 SGDLS and CDR2 YYNGEE. The CDR3 sequence is 14 residues long. Trimming took off 0 bases at V and 0 bases at J, with 6 bases between the two ends.

This clone came up a few times. The chain combines TRBV19 with TRBJ1-1; D gene uncertain. Germline lookup yields CDR1 LNHDA and CDR2 SQIVND (reference sequence). V was shortened by 5 bases and J by 1 base, with 14 bases between the two germline ends. The CDR3 spans 15 residues. The CDR3 spells CASSAARVANTEAFF. CDR3 DNA sequence: TGTGCCAGTAGTGCAGCCCGGGTCGCGAACACTGAAGCTTTCTTT.

The chain is built from TRBV30 and TRBJ2-1, with TRBD2 matching 9 bases. Germline trimming cut 6 bases from V and 6 bases from J; bases unmatched to any gene: 6. The CDR3 runs to 13 residues. Germline CDR1 reads GTSNPN; CDR2 reads SVGIG (reference sequence). The CDR3 reads CACKASGTNEQFF. The CDR3, as DNA: TGTGCCTGTAAGGCTAGCGGGACCAATGAGCAGTTCTTC. The full variable domain, completed using reference TRBV30 and TRBJ2-1, is SQTIHQWPATLVQPVGSPLSLECTVEGTSNPNLYWYRQAAGRGLQLLFYSVGIGQISSEVPQNLSASRPQDRQFILSSKKLLLSDSGFYLCACKASGTNEQFFGPGTRLTVL.

The chain joins TRBV11-2 to TRBJ2-5; 9 positions match TRBD2. V shed 6 bases, J shed 5 bases, and the junction held 7 bases outside the gene matches. This CDR3 comprises 14 residues. Germline CDR1 is SGHAT and CDR2 is FQNNGV. Written as DNA, the CDR3 is TGTGCCAGCAGACTTTATAGCGGGGGCGAGACCCAGTACTTC. Encoded protein: CASRLYSGGETQYF. Looking up the rest from reference TRBV11-2 and TRBJ2-5 gives the full variable domain: EAGVAQSPRYKIIEKRQSVAFWCNPISGHATLYWYQQILGQGPKLLIQFQNNGVVDDSQLPKDRFSAERLKGVDSTLKIQPAKLEDSAVYLCASRLYSGGETQYFGPGTRLLVL.

Concerning this clone itself: The junction differs from germline at one of its ends, possibly a read error. The chain uses TRBV18 and TRBJ1-2; D remains unclear. The CDR3 is made up of 15 amino acids. Germline CDR1 reads KGHSH; CDR2 reads LQKENI. The CDR3 DNA is TGTGCCAGCTCACCAGAAGGTCGGAGTACGAGTGGCTACCCCTTC. This sequence encodes CASSPEGRSTSGYPF. The full variable domain, completed using reference TRBV18 and TRBJ1-2, is NAGVMQNPRHLVRRRGQEARLRCSPMKGHSHVYWYRQLPEEGLKFMVYLQKENIIDESGMPKERFSAEFPKEGPSILRIQQVVRGDSAAYFCASSPEGRSTSGYPFGSGTRLTVV.

The rearrangement links TRBV2 to TRBJ2-7; D is unresolved. The CDR3 length is 13 residues. Between the trimmed V and J ends, which lost 6 bases and 2 bases, there was a span of 11 bases. The germline gives CDR1 SNHLY, CDR2 FYNNEI. The CDR3 reads CASSGSNTYEQYF. The CDR3 coding sequence is TGTGCCAGCAGCGGGTCTAACACCTACGAGCAGTACTTC.

The CDR3 loop reads CASSGGTASSYNEQFF. Here the CDR3 DNA reads TGTGCCAGCAGCGGGGGGACAGCGAGCTCCTACAATGAGCAGTTCTTC. The chain links TRBV9 to TRBJ2-1; 7 bases fit TRBD1. Losses at the gene ends were 3 bases for V and 0 bases for J; bases not matched to a gene: 6. Germline lookup yields CDR1 SGDLS and CDR2 YYNGEE. The CDR3 contains 16 residues. The full variable domain, rest sourced from reference TRBV9 and TRBJ2-1, is DSGVTQTPKHLITATGQRVTLRCSPRSGDLSVYWYQQSLDQGLQFLIQYYNGEERAKGNILERFSAQQFPDLHSELNLSSLELGDSALYFCASSGGTASSYNEQFFGPGTRLTVL.

The chain links TRBV5-6 to TRBJ2-1, with 8 bases lining up with TRBD2. The CDR3 is 17 amino acids. Losses at the gene ends were 4 bases for V and 7 bases for J; bases not matched to a gene: 16. Per the germline V gene, CDR1 is SGHDT and CDR2 is YYEEEE. The CDR3 sequence: CASSPLLSGRRANEQFF. The CDR3 coding sequence is TGTGCCAGCAGCCCGCTGCTAAGCGGGAGACGGGCTAATGAGCAGTTCTTC.